The T cell receptor (beta chain) under discussion was sequenced for a study of control samples from healthy donors and cancer patients. This table comes from immunoSEQ multiplex PCR, and its TCRdb copy is limited to in-frame clones, with some not included. Of over 100,000 clones in the sample, about 88% were seen once. Trimming removed 1 base at V and 5 bases at J, with 4 bases between. The CDR3 has 12 amino acids. CDR1 SGHAT and CDR2 FQNNGV come from the germline V gene. The sequence was collected from a man aged 50-59 years in good health. The chain couples TRBV11-2 to TRBJ2-3; the D is unclear. The material sequenced was blood. CDR3 bases: TGTGCCAGCAGCTTAGCGGGAGATACGCAGTATTTT. Its translation: CASSLAGDTQYF.